This T cell receptor (beta chain) was profiled in a study of T cell clones after liver transplantation. Study-wide background: Graft-donor-reactive sequences were compared with third-party-reactive TCRbeta sequences from pre-transplant mixed lymphocyte reactions. Three of the eight recipients were HCV-positive; the rest had non-autoimmune, non-viral transplant indications. Study-wide results and caveats: A significant post-transplant drop in circulating graft-donor-reactive CD4 TCRbeta sequences occurred in most of the 8 subjects.

This clone was seen only a few times. Its antigen is not identified. Other DNA sequences from this sample encode an identical CDR3 as well. Repertoires were generated with immunoSEQ multiplex PCR, while TCRdb's copy carries only in-frame clones and drops some. The sample contains some 61,000 clones, 60% to 80% of which appear only once. V was clipped by 5 bases and J by 1 base; unmatched bases: 3. The length of the CDR3 is 17 residues. Germline V gene data show CDR1 as SGHNT and CDR2 as YYREEE (reference sequence). Specimen: CD4+ T cells from blood, collected at the 22-month timepoint. The rearrangement uses TRBV5-4 and TRBJ2-2; 15 bases are a match to TRBD2. The receptor comes from a human patient who received a liver transplant. The T cells may come from the graft donor. The CDR3 coding sequence is TGTGCCAGCAGGCCGGGACTAGCGGGGGGGAACACCGGGGAGCTGTTTTTT. This encodes CASRPGLAGGNTGELFF. The full variable domain, completed using reference TRBV5-4 and TRBJ2-2, is ETGVTQSPTHLIKTRGQQVTLRCSSQSGHNTVSWYQQALGQGPQFIFQYYREEENGRGNFPPRFSGLQFPNYSSELNVNALELDDSALYLCASRPGLAGGNTGELFFGEGSRLTVL.